Listed below are T cell receptor beta chains from one sample, sequenced in a study of cytomegalovirus exposure and HLA in healthy donors. Profiled with immunoSEQ multiplex PCR; TCRdb holds only in-frame clones, not every one. The sample holds around 93,000 clones, 70% to 85% seen once. Sequenced sample: PBMCs. Receptors originate from a man aged 45-65 years in good health and CMV-seronegative. Both conserved end residues are part of each CDR3. Fields, in order: clone size, D gene, CDR3 length, V gene, J gene, CDR3 DNA, CDR3 protein. The D gene is left open where the match is weak. For some rows the clone size is stated as once, few or many, or as a class when expanded; others skip it.

>once|TRBD2|12|TRBV6-5|TRBJ2-5
TGTGCCACGGGGGAGGGCCCGGAGACCCAGTACTTC
CATGEGPETQYF
>many|-|18|TRBV7-6|TRBJ2-6
TGTGCCAGCACCCTGGGGAGCAGTCCCAGCTCTGGGGCCAACGTCCTGACTTTC
CASTLGSSPSSGANVLTF
>-|-|13|TRBV6-5|TRBJ2-5
TGTGCCAGCAGTTACGCGGATGGAGAGACCCAGTACTTC
CASSYADGETQYF
>-|-|15|TRBV5-1|TRBJ1-2
TGCGCCAGCAGCCCCCAGGCGGGGGTGGACTATGGCTACACCTTC
CASSPQAGVDYGYTF
>-|TRBD1|14|TRBV11-2|TRBJ1-1
TGTGCCAGCAGTTCTACAGGGGGCCGCACTGAAGCTTTCTTT
CASSSTGGRTEAFF
>-|TRBD2|16|TRBV27|TRBJ2-2
TGTGCCTCCGGAATGGGGGGGACGTGGGCCACCGGGGAGCTGTTTTTT
CASGMGGTWATGELFF
>-|-|13|TRBV6-6|TRBJ1-1
TGTGCCAGCAGTTACCGGTTCGCCGACGGGGCTTTCTTT
CASSYRFADGAFF
>-|TRBD1|16|TRBV19|TRBJ1-4
TGTGCCAGTAGTACCTACAGGGGGCCGGCTAATGAAAAACTGTTTTTT
CASSTYRGPANEKLFF
>-|TRBD1|16|TRBV27|TRBJ2-2
TGTGCCAGCACCGTTGGGACAGGGGGTCTCACCGGGGAGCTGTTTTTT
CASTVGTGGLTGELFF
>few|TRBD1|15|TRBV28|TRBJ2-7
TGTGCCAGCAGTCTACAGGGGGCGTGGTTCGAGGAGCAGTACTTC
CASSLQGAWFEEQYF
>-|TRBD1|13|TRBV7-6|TRBJ2-1
TGTGCCAGCAGCGATCGACAGGGTTATGAGCAGTTCTTC
CASSDRQGYEQFF
>few|TRBD1|14|TRBV27|TRBJ2-2
TGTGCCAGCAGCCTACAGGGGGCTCACGGGGAGCTGTTTTTT
CASSLQGAHGELFF
>-|-|15|TRBV11-2|TRBJ1-6
TGTGCCAGCAATTTCGAGACAACCAATAATTCACCCCTCCACTTT
CASNFETTNNSPLHF
>once|-|14|TRBV21-1|TRBJ2-1
TGTGCCAGCAGCATCCCAGGTCCCTACAATGAGCAGTTCTTC
CASSIPGPYNEQFF
>-|-|15|TRBV27|TRBJ1-2
TGTGCCAGCAGTTTATTTTCGGGGTCTAGGGATGGCTACACCTTC
CASSLFSGSRDGYTF
>-|-|14|TRBV6-5|TRBJ1-2
TGTGCCAGCAGTCGGGGTAGCGGCATTTATGGCTACACCTTC
CASSRGSGIYGYTF
>-|-|15|TRBV10-1|TRBJ2-5
TGCGCCAGCAGTGACCTGGGGGGTGTCGGGGAGACCCAGTACTTC
CASSDLGGVGETQYF
>-|TRBD1|17|TRBV27|TRBJ2-6
TGTGCCAGCAGTCCCCTGGGACAGGGGCGCGGGGCCAACGTCCTGACTTTC
CASSPLGQGRGANVLTF
>-|TRBD2|13|TRBV28|TRBJ2-7
TGTGCCAGCGGACTAGCGGGAACCTACGAGCAGTACTTC
CASGLAGTYEQYF
>-|TRBD2|17|TRBV28|TRBJ2-7
TGTGCCAGCAGTTACCCCCCGACTAGCGGGAGTTATTACGAGCAGTACTTC
CASSYPPTSGSYYEQYF
>few|-|11|TRBV7-2|TRBJ1-1
TGTGCCAGCAGCCCCGACCGGCGGGCTTTCTTT
CASSPDRRAFF
>-|-|15|TRBV28|TRBJ1-6
TGTGCCAGCAGTTTAGGACAGATAGATAATTCACCCCTCCACTTT
CASSLGQIDNSPLHF
>-|-|13|TRBV5-6|TRBJ2-1
TGTGCCAGCAGCTTGGACATCCCAGATGAGCAGTTCTTC
CASSLDIPDEQFF
>few|TRBD2|17|TRBV6-4|TRBJ2-7
TGTGCCAGCAGTGACTGGGGGGGAATGGTGGCCTCCTACGAGCAGTACTTC
CASSDWGGMVASYEQYF
>-|-|16|TRBV27|TRBJ2-1
TGTGCCAGCAGTTTAACCCGGGACTCCGCCTACAATGAGCAGTTCTTC
CASSLTRDSAYNEQFF
>few|TRBD1|12|TRBV27|TRBJ1-4
TGTGCCAGCGACAGGGGTAATGAAAAACTGTTTTTT
CASDRGNEKLFF
>-|TRBD1|15|TRBV7-9|TRBJ1-1
TGTGCCAGCAGCTCCCTACGCGACAGGGGCAGTGAAGCTTTCTTT
CASSSLRDRGSEAFF
>-|-|17|TRBV5-1|TRBJ2-3
TGCGCCAGCAGCCCCTTCCCTGGGCAGGGTAACACAGATACGCAGTATTTT
CASSPFPGQGNTDTQYF
>-|-|14|TRBV7-9|TRBJ2-5
TGTGCCAGCAGCTTAATAAGGGGCCAAGAGACCCAGTACTTC
CASSLIRGQETQYF
>-|TRBD2|21|TRBV7-3|TRBJ2-1
TGTGCCAGCAGACCAATCCCGGGACTAGCGGGAGGGTTTGGGGTGAGGGATGAGCAGTTCTTC
CASRPIPGLAGGFGVRDEQFF
>-|-|14|TRBV7-2|TRBJ1-1
TGTGCCAGCAGCTTAAGCAGGGGAAAAACTGAAGCTTTCTTT
CASSLSRGKTEAFF
>few|TRBD1|14|TRBV30|TRBJ2-7
TGTGCCTGGAACCCTGGGACAGGGTCCACCGAGCAGTACTTC
CAWNPGTGSTEQYF
>once|-|13|TRBV29-1|TRBJ2-7
TGCAGCGCTGGGGGGGGGCTCGGTTACGAGCAGTACTTC
CSAGGGLGYEQYF
>-|-|16|TRBV5-1|TRBJ1-2
TGCGCCAGCAGCTTTGGGAGGCAACAGGAAGGTAGTCGCTACACCTTC
CASSFGRQQEGSRYTF
>-|TRBD2|14|TRBV19|TRBJ2-2
TGTGCCAGTAGTATGGTAGCGGGAGCCGGGGAGCTGTTTTTT
CASSMVAGAGELFF
>-|-|18|TRBV21-1|TRBJ2-7
TGTGCCAGCAGCAAAGGCTCGGATAACGGACAGGGAACTAGCGAGCAGTACTTC
CASSKGSDNGQGTSEQYF
>-|-|12|TRBV7-9|TRBJ2-1
TGTTCCAGCAGCTTTCTTGGAGAGGAGCAGTTCTTC
CSSSFLGEEQFF
>once|TRBD1|15|TRBV5-4|TRBJ1-3
TGTGCCAGCAGCTTATCAGGGGGCTCTGGAAACACCATATATTTT
CASSLSGGSGNTIYF
>-|-|16|TRBV4-2|TRBJ2-6
TGTGCCAGCAGCCAAGATCCAGGGACAGGGGCCAACGTCCTGACTTTC
CASSQDPGTGANVLTF
>-|TRBD2|15|TRBV9|TRBJ2-5
TGTGCCAGCACTAGCGGGGGCGGAGGCCAAGAGACCCAGTACTTC
CASTSGGGGQETQYF
>-|-|15|TRBV4-2|TRBJ1-4
TGTGCCAGCAGCCAACCGGGACATCAGAAGGAAAAACTGTTTTTT
CASSQPGHQKEKLFF
>few|TRBD2|15|TRBV2|TRBJ2-2
TGTGCCAGAAGGGGGGGGACTAGCGGGACCGGGGAGCTGTTTTTT
CARRGGTSGTGELFF
>-|TRBD1|16|TRBV28|TRBJ1-2
TGTGCCAGCAGTTTGCCAGGGGGGCAAGCTAACTATGGCTACACCTTC
CASSLPGGQANYGYTF
>-|-|17|TRBV9|TRBJ2-3
TGTGCCAGCAGCGTAGCTCCGGCTAGGGGCAAAGGAGATACGCAGTATTTT
CASSVAPARGKGDTQYF
>-|TRBD2|14|TRBV18|TRBJ2-7
TGTGCCAGCTCACCACAGAGCGGGAGTGGCGAGCAGTACTTC
CASSPQSGSGEQYF
>-|TRBD1|16|TRBV6-5|TRBJ2-7
TGTGCCAGCAGTTACCGGGGAGACAGGGCCAGGTACGAGCAGTACTTC
CASSYRGDRARYEQYF
>-|-|17|TRBV14|TRBJ1-3
TGTGCCAGCAGTCTCTACCCGTTAGGGAGCTCTGGAAACACCATATATTTT
CASSLYPLGSSGNTIYF
>-|-|15|TRBV7-2|TRBJ1-5
TGTGCCAGCAGCTTAACCGGGGTGAGCAATCAGCCCCAGCATTTT
CASSLTGVSNQPQHF
>-|-|15|TRBV5-4|TRBJ2-3
TGTGCCAGCAGCTTTGACGCAGGTACCACAGATACGCAGTATTTT
CASSFDAGTTDTQYF
>-|TRBD1|13|TRBV27|TRBJ2-5
TGTGCCAGCAGAAGACAGGGGTCCGAGACCCAGTACTTC
CASRRQGSETQYF
>-|TRBD2|17|TRBV9|TRBJ2-3
TGTGCCAGCAGCAAATTAGCGGGAGTGGCCCTGACAGATACGCAGTATTTT
CASSKLAGVALTDTQYF
>-|-|15|TRBV7-9|TRBJ1-1
TGTGCCAGCAGCTCCAGTGGACTGGGATCCACTGAAGCTTTCTTT
CASSSSGLGSTEAFF
>-|-|12|TRBV7-2|TRBJ2-1
TGTGCCAGCAGCTTTGGCTTAAATGAGCAGTTCTTC
CASSFGLNEQFF
>-|-|16|TRBV21-1|TRBJ2-7
TGTGCCAGCCCACGCCAACGGGGGGGCGGGAGGTACGAGCAGTACTTC
CASPRQRGGGRYEQYF
>-|-|14|TRBV28|TRBJ1-4
TGTGCCAGTGAAAACCCTGGGGGCGTTGAAAAACTGTTTTTT
CASENPGGVEKLFF
>-|TRBD1|14|TRBV5-4|TRBJ2-7
TGTGCCAGCAGTATACAGGGGGCAGGCTACGAGCAGTACTTC
CASSIQGAGYEQYF
>few|TRBD1|14|TRBV4-1|TRBJ2-7
TGCGCCAGCAGCCTCGGACAGGGGACCTACGAGCAGTACTTC
CASSLGQGTYEQYF
>-|TRBD2|14|TRBV7-8|TRBJ2-5
TGTGCCTTCGCGGGGAGCGGGAGGGCAGAGACCCAGTACTTC
CAFAGSGRAETQYF
>-|-|12|TRBV30|TRBJ1-1
TGTGCCTGGAGGGTACACGGAGATGAAGCTTTCTTT
CAWRVHGDEAFF
>-|TRBD1|15|TRBV5-1|TRBJ1-1
TGCGCCAGCAGCACCCCACAGGGGATGAACACTGAAGCTTTCTTT
CASSTPQGMNTEAFF